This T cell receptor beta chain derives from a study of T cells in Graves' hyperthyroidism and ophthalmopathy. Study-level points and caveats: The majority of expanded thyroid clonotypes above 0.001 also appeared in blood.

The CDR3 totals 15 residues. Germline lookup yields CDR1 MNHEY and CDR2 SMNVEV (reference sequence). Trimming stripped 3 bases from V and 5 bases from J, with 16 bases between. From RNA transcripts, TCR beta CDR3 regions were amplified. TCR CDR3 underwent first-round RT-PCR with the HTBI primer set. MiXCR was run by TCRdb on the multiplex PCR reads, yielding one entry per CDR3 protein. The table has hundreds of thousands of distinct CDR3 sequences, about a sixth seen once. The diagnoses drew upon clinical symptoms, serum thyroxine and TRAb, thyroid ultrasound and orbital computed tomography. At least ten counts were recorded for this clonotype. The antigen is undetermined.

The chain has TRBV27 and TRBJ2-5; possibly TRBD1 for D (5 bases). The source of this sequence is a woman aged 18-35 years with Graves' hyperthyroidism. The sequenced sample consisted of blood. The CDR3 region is CASSFLSSPGETQYF. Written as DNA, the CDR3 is TGTGCCAGCAGTTTTCTATCAAGTCCAGGGGAGACCCAGTACTTC.